A single sample is the source of the 8 T cell receptor beta chains below, sequenced in a study of T-cell memory formation after mild COVID-19. TCRdb re-derived calls from the 5' RACE reads in MiXCR, one entry per CDR3 protein. The sample yields about half a million distinct CDR3 sequences, 15% to 20% seen once. The sequenced sample consisted of PBMCs or a T cell subset sorted from them (not recorded which). The receptor set was obtained from an adult woman who had mild COVID-19 (a few samples of this study predate the infection). Cell type and time point are not known.

This clonotype was picked up a small number of times. This rearrangement joins TRBV7-2 to TRBJ2-7; tentatively, D is TRBD2 (7 bases). This CDR3 region has 13 residues. Trimming took off 0 bases at V and 11 bases at J, with 14 bases between the two ends. Germline-derived CDR1 and CDR2 are SGHTA and FQGNSA. CDR3 coding DNA: TGTGCCAGCAGCTTAGCTCGGTCGGGGGGCAAGTACTTC. As protein: CASSLARSGGKYF.

This chain connects TRBV5-5 to TRBJ1-5; D not certain. The CDR3 is 14 amino acids. CDR1 and CDR2 from the germline V gene are SGHKS and YYEKEE (reference sequence). Trimming took off 3 bases at V and 5 bases at J, with 12 bases between the two ends. CDR3 coding DNA: TGTGCCAGCAGCTCCCGGGCCGACGATCAGCCCCAGCATTTT. It specifies CASSSRADDQPQHF.

This clonotype occurred a few times. The rearrangement uses TRBV4-1 and TRBJ1-1; D unresolved. Per the germline V gene, CDR1 is MGHRA and CDR2 is YSYEKL. V shed 1 base and J shed 6 bases, with 9 bases lying between them. The CDR3 has 13 residues. CDR3 coding DNA: TGCGCCAGCAGCCAAGTCCCACCGGCTGAAGCTTTCTTT. This encodes CASSQVPPAEAFF.

This clonotype came up a few times. The chain links TRBV4-2 to TRBJ2-7; 16 bases agree with TRBD2. The CDR3 runs 17 residues. J lost 4 bases, V lost 4 bases, and 7 bases had no gene match. The germline V gene encodes CDR1 LGHNA and CDR2 YNFKEQ. The CDR3 here is CASSRLGTSGGGYEQYF. The CDR3 bases are TGTGCCAGCAGCCGCCTAGGGACTAGCGGGGGGGGTTACGAGCAGTACTTC.

This clonotype was counted a few times. The rearrangement uses TRBV6-5 and TRBJ2-1, with 7 bases fitting TRBD2. Germline loops: CDR1 MNHEY, CDR2 SVGAGI. V was pared by 2 bases and J by 2 bases, with 0 bases of the junction left unmatched. CDR3 size: 14 residues. The CDR3: CASSYRGAYNEQFF. The CDR3, as DNA: TGTGCCAGCAGTTACCGGGGGGCCTACAATGAGCAGTTCTTC.

V gene TRBV10-3 combines with J gene TRBJ2-7; D may match TRBD1 or TRBD2 (5 bases each). The germline V and J ends were trimmed by 3 bases and 4 bases, with 10 bases remaining between them. The CDR3 has 13 amino acids. Germline values: CDR1 ENHRY, CDR2 SYGVKD. CDR3 region: CAISDGDQYEQYF. The CDR3 region has the DNA TGTGCCATCAGTGATGGGGACCAGTACGAGCAGTACTTC.

This clonotype was seen a handful of times. The V gene is TRBV7-9, the J gene TRBJ2-7; 8 bases map to TRBD2. Per germline, CDR1 SEHNR and CDR2 FQNEAQ (reference sequence). The V segment lost 4 bases and the J segment 0 bases; nucleotides outside the gene matches: 5. The CDR3 extends over 15 amino acids. The CDR3, as DNA: TGTGCCAGCAGCTCGCAAGCGGGGGCCTCCTACGAGCAGTACTTC. Protein product: CASSSQAGASYEQYF.

There are a few counts of this clonotype. The gene calls are TRBV5-5 and TRBJ2-7, with TRBD2 as a possible D gene (6 bases). Trimming took off 4 bases at V and 2 bases at J, with 13 bases between the two ends. Germline CDR1 is SGHKS and CDR2 is YYEKEE (reference sequence). The CDR3 loop spans 14 amino acids. The CDR3 DNA reads TGTGCCAGCAGCGAGGACGGAGGGACCTACGAGCAGTACTTC. The encoded protein is CASSEDGGTYEQYF.